This record concerns one T cell receptor beta chain sequence. Antigen specificity is unknown. Trimming took 5 bases from V and 2 from J, leaving 12 bases between them. CDR1 and CDR2 (germline): LNHDA, SQIVND (reference sequence). There are 14 residues in the CDR3. This entry comes from a study of shared clonotypes between healthy human individuals. Sequenced by immunoSEQ multiplex PCR; TCRdb stores in-frame clones only, minus some. The data show 980,000 or so clones, less than 85% seen once. General study results and limits: Only blood was sampled, and tissue TCR repertoires likely differ from blood ones.

Free of recent acute infections or vaccinations, the donors were healthy HIV-negative adults. This rearrangement joins TRBV19 to TRBJ2-5; maybe TRBD1 (5 bases). Material for sequencing was memory CD4+ T cells sorted from blood. Subset here: CD45RA-negative fraction. The sequence was collected from a man aged 18 to 29 in good health. The CDR3 sequence is CASSDRQTQETQYF. Here the CDR3 DNA reads TGTGCCAGTAGTGACCGACAGACTCAAGAGACCCAGTACTTC.